The 31 T cell receptor beta chains given below trace back to one sample, sequenced in a study of PD-L1 blockade in urothelial cancer. Sequencing used immunoSEQ multiplex PCR; TCRdb keeps in-frame clones, though not all of them. Of more than 85,000 clones in the sample, about 90% are singletons; the top ten hold around 0.9%. The specimen was PBMCs, collected around atezolizumab (anti-PD-L1) treatment. These receptors originate from a woman of 80 years or more with urothelial cancer.

The chain combines TRBV2 with TRBJ1-2; D is ambiguous. Germline V gene sequence: CDR1 SNHLY, CDR2 FYNNEI. The CDR3 contains 11 residues. V was pared by 1 base and J by 10 bases, with 7 bases between. Here the CDR3 DNA reads TGTGCCAGCAGTGAAGATGTAAACTACACCTTC. It encodes CASSEDVNYTF.

J is TRBJ1-4 and V is TRBV5-5; D uncertain. From germline, CDR1 is SGHKS and CDR2 YYEKEE (reference sequence). This CDR3 has 13 residues. Trimming cost V 0 bases and J 7 bases, with 7 bases left between them. For the CDR3, the DNA is TGTGCCAGCAGCTTGGGCCGGGTTGAAAAACTGTTTTTT. Its protein is CASSLGRVEKLFF.

The rearrangement joins TRBV18 to TRBJ2-3; D call uncertain. Per the germline V gene, CDR1 is KGHSH and CDR2 is LQKENI. The CDR3 sequence is 14 residues long. Trimming removed 1 base at V and 3 bases at J, with 8 bases between. The CDR3 spells CASSPLSVTDTQYF. In nucleotides, the CDR3 is TGTGCCAGCTCACCACTGAGCGTAACAGATACGCAGTATTTT.

This chain links TRBV4-2 with TRBJ2-2, with a tentative D call TRBD1 (5 bases). Trimming removed 1 base at V and 1 base at J, with 13 bases between. The CDR3 consists of 17 residues. Germline loops: CDR1 LGHNA, CDR2 YNFKEQ. In DNA form, the CDR3 reads TGTGCCAGCAGCCAAGTTTGGGCGACAGTGAACACCGGGGAGCTGTTTTTT. Translated: CASSQVWATVNTGELFF.

The chain is built from TRBV27 and TRBJ1-2; D not certain. CDR3 size: 12 residues. V was trimmed by 4 bases and J by 13 bases, leaving 16 bases between them. CDR1 MNHEY and CDR2 SMNVEV come from the germline V gene (reference sequence). CDR3 protein: CASSSGRGRVTF. The CDR3 DNA reads TGTGCCAGCAGTTCTGGGAGAGGGAGGGTCACCTTC.

The V and J genes are TRBV28 and TRBJ1-5; D not resolved. This CDR3 region has 13 residues. CDR1 MDHEN and CDR2 SYDVKM come from the germline V gene. Trimming pared 4 bases from V and 5 bases from J, leaving 9 bases between. The CDR3 DNA reads TGTGCCAGCAGTTCAATCGACTATCAGCCCCAGCATTTT. Its protein product is CASSSIDYQPQHF. Together with reference TRBV28 and TRBJ1-5, the CDR3 gives the full variable domain: DVKVTQSSRYLVKRTGEKVFLECVQDMDHENMFWYRQDPGLGLRLIYFSYDVKMKEKGDIPEGYSVSREKKERFSLILESASTNQTSMYLCASSSIDYQPQHFGDGTRLSIL.

J is TRBJ2-5 and V is TRBV5-6, with a weak D call TRBD2 (5 bases). The V and J ends lost 2 bases and 7 bases respectively, with 21 bases between them. CDR3 length: 16 residues. In germline, CDR1 is SGHDT, CDR2 YYEEEE. The CDR3 reads CASSFSSGPRGGTQYF. The CDR3 DNA reads as TGTGCCAGCAGCTTTTCTTCTGGGCCCAGAGGAGGGACCCAGTACTTC. Using reference TRBV5-6 and TRBJ2-5 for the parts outside the CDR3, the full variable domain is DAGVTQSPTHLIKTRGQQVTLRCSPKSGHDTVSWYQQALGQGPQFIFQYYEEEERQRGNFPDRFSGHQFPNYSSELNVNALLLGDSALYLCASSFSSGPRGGTQYFGPGTRLLVL.

The chain carries TRBV6-5 and TRBJ1-2, with TRBD1 as a possible D gene (5 bases). The germline V gene encodes CDR1 MNHEY and CDR2 SVGAGI. V was clipped by 7 bases and J by 8 bases, with 23 bases between them. The CDR3 is 15 amino acids. The CDR3 loop reads CASTRRGGESGGYTF. CDR3 coding DNA: TGTGCCAGCACGCGAAGGGGAGGGGAGTCGGGCGGCTACACCTTC.

This clone was observed a single time. The chain has TRBV15 and TRBJ2-1, with D possibly being TRBD2 (6 bases). Germline-derived CDR1 and CDR2 are LNHNV and YYDKDF (reference sequence). V was trimmed by 8 bases and J by 4 bases, leaving 12 bases between them. CDR3 length: 13 amino acids. The CDR3 spells CATGRLSYNEQFF. CDR3 coding DNA: TGTGCCACCGGGAGGCTATCTTACAATGAGCAGTTCTTC.

The rearrangement uses TRBV15 and TRBJ1-2, with D unclear. V lost 0 bases to trimming and J lost 7 bases, with 9 bases between them. The CDR3 runs 13 residues. Germline CDR1 and CDR2: LNHNV and YYDKDF (reference sequence). CDR3 in amino acids: CATSRDWQAGYTF. CDR3 nucleotides: TGTGCCACCAGCAGAGATTGGCAGGCTGGCTACACCTTC.

The chain combines TRBV7-9 with TRBJ1-2, with D tentatively TRBD1 (5 bases). With 3 bases removed from V and 4 bases from J, the gap between germline ends came to 6 bases. Germline V CDR1 and CDR2: SEHNR, FQNEAQ (reference sequence). This CDR3 is built from 12 residues. DNA for the CDR3: TGTGCCAGCAGCTTCAGGGCCTATGGCTACACCTTC. The encoded protein is CASSFRAYGYTF.

The genes are TRBV29-1 and TRBJ1-1, with D uncertain. The CDR3 has 10 amino acids. Trimming took off 7 bases at V and 5 bases at J, with 8 bases between the two ends. CDR1 is SQVTM, CDR2 ANQGSEA, per germline. The chain's CDR3 is CSALATEAFF. The CDR3 region has the DNA TGCAGCGCCCTTGCGACTGAAGCTTTCTTT.

The CDR3 coding sequence is TGTGCCAGCAGCGTAGAAAGGGGGTGGTCCTACGAGCAGTACTTC. It translates to CASSVERGWSYEQYF. The rearrangement joins TRBV9 to TRBJ2-7, with D maybe TRBD1 (6 bases). The CDR3 loop spans 15 amino acids. The germline V gene encodes CDR1 SGDLS and CDR2 YYNGEE. V shed 0 bases and J shed 1 base, with 11 bases lying between them.

The genes are TRBV6-6 and TRBJ2-3; TRBD2 is a possible D gene (6 bases). The V and J ends lost 6 bases and 4 bases respectively, with 17 bases between them. The CDR3 runs to 15 residues. Germline assignment: CDR1 MNHNY and CDR2 SVGAGI (reference sequence). The CDR3 reads CASSLSAGQADTQYF. In DNA form, the CDR3 reads TGTGCCAGCAGCCTATCAGCGGGTCAAGCAGATACGCAGTATTTT.

The chain combines TRBV11-2 with TRBJ1-1; D might be TRBD1 (6 bases). The CDR3 extends over 14 amino acids. The germline CDR1 and CDR2 sequences are SGHAT and FQNNGV. V was trimmed by 5 bases and J by 1 base, leaving 11 bases between them. The CDR3 loop reads CASSPGQTNTEAFF. The CDR3 DNA reads TGTGCCAGCAGCCCTGGACAGACGAACACTGAAGCTTTCTTT.

The chain links TRBV6-1 to TRBJ2-7; tentatively, D is TRBD2 (5 bases). There are 15 residues in the CDR3. Germline lookup yields CDR1 MNHNS and CDR2 SASEGT. Trimming took 1 base from V and 2 from J, leaving 12 bases between them. The CDR3 nucleotides are TGTGCCAGCAGTGAAGGGAGCGGATTGACCTACGAGCAGTACTTC. The encoded protein is CASSEGSGLTYEQYF.

CDR3 nucleotides: TGTGCCAGCAGCGTAGGGGGCGGTCCCCCCTACGAGCAGTACTTC. It specifies CASSVGGGPPYEQYF. The rearrangement links TRBV9 to TRBJ2-7; possible D gene TRBD1, 5 bases. Germline V lookup: CDR1 SGDLS, CDR2 YYNGEE. V lost 0 bases and J lost 2, with 12 bases in between. This CDR3 spans 15 amino acids.

The chain joins TRBV13 to TRBJ1-3, with 9 bases fitting TRBD1. CDR3 length: 14 amino acids. Germline CDR1 PRHDT, CDR2 FYEKMQ (reference sequence). With V trimmed by 5 bases and J by 7 bases, 6 bases remained unmatched. The CDR3: CASSRDREINTIYF. Here the CDR3 DNA reads TGTGCCAGCAGCCGGGACAGGGAGATCAACACCATATATTTT.

The genes are TRBV5-6 and TRBJ2-3; 7 nucleotides agree with TRBD2. Looked up from germline, CDR1 is SGHDT and CDR2 is YYEEEE. V trimming: 0 bases; J trimming: 3 bases; junction bases outside the gene matches: 10. This CDR3 has 17 amino acids. The CDR3: CASSLASGLQETDTQYF. The CDR3 DNA is TGTGCCAGCAGCTTGGCTAGCGGTCTTCAGGAGACAGATACGCAGTATTTT. Full variable domain (rest looked up from reference TRBV5-6 and TRBJ2-3): DAGVTQSPTHLIKTRGQQVTLRCSPKSGHDTVSWYQQALGQGPQFIFQYYEEEERQRGNFPDRFSGHQFPNYSSELNVNALLLGDSALYLCASSLASGLQETDTQYFGPGTRLTVL.

The chain recombines TRBV28 with TRBJ1-1; 9 nucleotides align to TRBD1. CDR1 is MDHEN, CDR2 SYDVKM, per germline. The V and J ends lost 3 bases and 4 bases, in that order; junction bases with no gene match: 15. The CDR3 is 18 residues long. CDR3 in amino acids: CASSLIKGQGTGRTEAFF. The CDR3 DNA sequence: TGTGCCAGCAGTTTGATAAAGGGACAAGGGACAGGGCGCACTGAAGCTTTCTTT.

CDR3 sequence reads: CASSVAGLADRGSYEQYF. In nucleotides, the CDR3 is TGTGCCAGCTCAGTAGCGGGACTAGCAGACCGAGGATCCTACGAGCAGTACTTC. The genes are TRBV18 and TRBJ2-7; 9 nucleotides agree with TRBD2. This CDR3 contains 18 residues. Germline CDR1 is KGHSH and CDR2 is LQKENI. V dropped 5 bases and J dropped 1; count of bases not matched to a gene: 15.

This clone appeared once. This chain links TRBV5-1 with TRBJ1-4; 9 nucleotides line up with TRBD1. Trimming at V came to 4 bases and at J to 8 bases, leaving 6 bases not matched to a gene. Germline-derived CDR1 and CDR2 are SGHRS and YFSETQ. CDR3 length equals 14 residues. The CDR3 nucleotides are TGCGCCAGCAGCGAGGACAGGGGAGGCGAAAAACTGTTTTTT. This codes for CASSEDRGGEKLFF.

The chain links TRBV7-9 to TRBJ2-5; a possible D gene is TRBD1 (6 bases). Between the trimmed V and J ends, which lost 3 bases and 4 bases, there was a span of 18 bases. Germline loops: CDR1 SEHNR, CDR2 FQNEAQ (reference sequence). The CDR3 spans 16 residues. The CDR3 reads CASSLVTQGFGETQYF. The CDR3 bases are TGTGCCAGCAGCTTGGTTACACAGGGTTTTGGAGAGACCCAGTACTTC.

This chain links TRBV9 with TRBJ2-3, with 8 bases lining up with TRBD2. V dropped 4 bases and J dropped 4; count of bases not matched to a gene: 17. Looked up from germline, CDR1 is SGDLS and CDR2 is YYNGEE. This CDR3 has 18 amino acids. CDR3 residues: CASSPLVAGSGGPDTQYF. CDR3 coding DNA: TGTGCCAGCAGCCCGTTGGTAGCGGGGAGCGGGGGCCCAGATACGCAGTATTTT. Together with reference TRBV9 and TRBJ2-3, the CDR3 gives the full variable domain: DSGVTQTPKHLITATGQRVTLRCSPRSGDLSVYWYQQSLDQGLQFLIQYYNGEERAKGNILERFSAQQFPDLHSELNLSSLELGDSALYFCASSPLVAGSGGPDTQYFGPGTRLTVL.

The chain carries TRBV5-1 and TRBJ2-2; no clear D. The CDR3 is 13 amino acids. Germline V gene data show CDR1 as SGHRS and CDR2 as YFSETQ. Deletions cut 0 bases from V and 4 bases from J, with 4 bases between. The CDR3 DNA reads TGCGCCAGCAGCTTGGCCGGCACCGGGGAGCTGTTTTTT. Translation gives CASSLAGTGELFF.

The chain joins TRBV7-6 to TRBJ2-1, with TRBD2 identical over 7 bases. The CDR3 is made up of 14 amino acids. V shed 1 base, J shed 7 bases, and the junction held 4 bases outside the gene matches. In germline, CDR1 is SGHVS, CDR2 FNYEAQ. This CDR3 is CASSLGPGRNEQFF. CDR3 sequence (DNA): TGTGCCAGCAGCTTAGGGCCCGGGAGGAATGAGCAGTTCTTC.

This clone was seen only once. The chain has TRBV5-4 and TRBJ1-4; TRBD1 aligns across 8 bases. This CDR3 comprises 14 residues. Germline CDR1 reads SGHNT; CDR2 reads YYREEE (reference sequence). With V trimmed by 3 bases and J by 7 bases, 5 bases remained unmatched. This CDR3 is CASSSRDRTEKLFF. Written as DNA, the CDR3 is TGTGCCAGCAGCTCCCGGGACAGGACTGAAAAACTGTTTTTT.

This chain uses TRBV5-6 with TRBJ1-2, with 7 bases aligning to TRBD1. Germline CDR1 and CDR2: SGHDT and YYEEEE. The CDR3 contains 14 residues. V gave up 3 bases and J gave up 4 bases; unmatched junction bases: 6. This CDR3 reads CASSYRGSGYGYTF. The CDR3 DNA follows: TGTGCCAGCAGCTACAGGGGAAGCGGCTATGGCTACACCTTC.

The V gene is TRBV6-1, the J gene TRBJ1-5; D might be TRBD1 (6 bases). V gave up 10 bases and J gave up 3 bases, with 16 bases separating them. Per germline, CDR1 MNHNS and CDR2 SASEGT. The CDR3 has 14 residues. This CDR3 reads CATRLGTNNQPQHF. The CDR3 bases are TGTGCCACCCGGTTAGGGACAAACAATCAGCCCCAGCATTTT.

This chain joins TRBV11-3 and TRBJ2-1; perhaps TRBD1 as D (5 bases). CDR3 length: 13 amino acids. Trimming cost V 5 bases and J 7 bases, with 12 bases left between them. CDR1 SGHNT and CDR2 YENEEA come from the germline V gene. The CDR3 coding sequence is TGTGCCAGCAGCGACCATAGGGGTAATGAGCAGTTCTTC. Protein: CASSDHRGNEQFF. Together with reference TRBV11-3 and TRBJ2-1, the CDR3 gives the full variable domain: EAGVVQSPRYKIIEKKQPVAFWCNPISGHNTLYWYLQNLGQGPELLIRYENEEAVDDSQLPKDRFSAERLKGVDSTLKIQPAELGDSAVYLCASSDHRGNEQFFGPGTRLTVL.

J is TRBJ1-5 and V is TRBV25-1; perhaps TRBD1 as D (6 bases). Looked up from germline, CDR1 is MGHDK and CDR2 is SYGVNS. The germline V and J ends were trimmed by 2 bases and 9 bases, with 11 bases remaining between them. The CDR3 totals 13 residues. CDR3 sequence reads: CASSEGDTGPQHF. CDR3 DNA sequence: TGTGCCAGCAGTGAAGGGGACACAGGGCCCCAGCATTTT. The whole variable domain, filled in from reference TRBV25-1 and TRBJ1-5, reads EADIYQTPRYLVIGTGKKITLECSQTMGHDKMYWYQQDPGMELHLIHYSYGVNSTEKGDLSSESTVSRIRTEHFPLTLESARPSHTSQYLCASSEGDTGPQHFGDGTRLSIL.